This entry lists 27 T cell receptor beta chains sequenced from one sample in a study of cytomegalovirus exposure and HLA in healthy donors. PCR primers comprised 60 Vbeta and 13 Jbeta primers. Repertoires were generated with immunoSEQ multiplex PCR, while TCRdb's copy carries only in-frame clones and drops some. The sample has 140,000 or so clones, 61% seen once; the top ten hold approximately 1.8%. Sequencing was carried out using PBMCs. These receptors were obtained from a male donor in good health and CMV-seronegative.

CDR3 sequence (DNA): TGTGCCAGCAGTGCTCAGGGGGTGAATCAGCCCCAGCATTTT. Its protein is CASSAQGVNQPQHF. The gene calls are TRBV6-5 and TRBJ1-5; 7 positions match TRBD1. This CDR3 is 14 amino acids long. In germline, CDR1 is MNHEY, CDR2 SVGAGI. Trimming at V came to 5 bases and at J to 4 bases, leaving 5 bases not matched to a gene.

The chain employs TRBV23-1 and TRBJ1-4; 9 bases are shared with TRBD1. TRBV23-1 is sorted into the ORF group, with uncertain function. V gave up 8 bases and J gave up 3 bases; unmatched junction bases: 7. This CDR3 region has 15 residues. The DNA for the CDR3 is TGCGCCAGCGAAACACGGACAGGGGCTAATGAAAAACTGTTTTTT. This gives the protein CASETRTGANEKLFF.

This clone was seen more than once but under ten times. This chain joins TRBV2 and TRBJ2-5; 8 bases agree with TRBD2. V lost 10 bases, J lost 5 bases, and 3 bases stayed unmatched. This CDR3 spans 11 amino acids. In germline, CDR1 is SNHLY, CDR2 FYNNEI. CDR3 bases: TGTGCCACCCGGGGGGGGGAGACCCAGTACTTC. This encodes CATRGGETQYF.

CDR3 nucleotide sequence: TGCAGCGTTGAGACAGGGGGAGGCTACACCTTC. This translates into CSVETGGGYTF. V usage is TRBV29-1 and J usage is TRBJ1-2, with 9 nucleotides matching TRBD1. Germline-derived CDR1 and CDR2 are SQVTM and ANQGSEA. Unmatched junction bases numbered 1, after V lost 3 bases and J lost 8 bases. The CDR3 spans 11 residues. Variable domain in full (rest from reference TRBV29-1 and TRBJ1-2): SAVISQKPSRDICQRGTSLTIQCQVDSQVTMMFWYRQQPGQSLTLIATANQGSEATYESGFVIDKFPISRPNLTFSTLTVSNMSPEDSSIYLCSVETGGGYTFGSGTRLTVV.

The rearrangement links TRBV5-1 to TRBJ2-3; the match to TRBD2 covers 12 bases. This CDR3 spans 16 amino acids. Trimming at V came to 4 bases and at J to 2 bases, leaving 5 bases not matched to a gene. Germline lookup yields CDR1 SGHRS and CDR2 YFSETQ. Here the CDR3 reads CASSNGLAGITDTQYF. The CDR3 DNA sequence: TGCGCCAGCAGCAATGGACTAGCGGGAATCACAGATACGCAGTATTTT. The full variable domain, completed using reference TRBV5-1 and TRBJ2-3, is KAGVTQTPRYLIKTRGQQVTLSCSPISGHRSVSWYQQTPGQGLQFLFEYFSETQRNKGNFPGRFSGRQFSNSRSEMNVSTLELGDSALYLCASSNGLAGITDTQYFGPGTRLTVL.

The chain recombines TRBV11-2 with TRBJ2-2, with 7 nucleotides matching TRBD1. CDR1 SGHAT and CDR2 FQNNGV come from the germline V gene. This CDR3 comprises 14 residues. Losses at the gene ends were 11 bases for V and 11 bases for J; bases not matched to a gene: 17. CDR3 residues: CALTPGTVNLELFF. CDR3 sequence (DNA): TGTGCCCTCACGCCGGGGACAGTTAATTTAGAGCTGTTTTTT.

The CDR3 coding sequence is TGTGCCAGCAGCTTAGGAGGGGGATCCAACTATGGCTACACCTTC. The encoded protein is CASSLGGGSNYGYTF. The J gene is TRBJ1-2, the V gene TRBV11-1; perhaps TRBD1 as D (6 bases). Germline CDR1 reads SGHAT; CDR2 reads FQDESV (reference sequence). The CDR3 contains 15 residues. V lost 1 base to trimming and J lost 2 bases, with 11 bases between them.

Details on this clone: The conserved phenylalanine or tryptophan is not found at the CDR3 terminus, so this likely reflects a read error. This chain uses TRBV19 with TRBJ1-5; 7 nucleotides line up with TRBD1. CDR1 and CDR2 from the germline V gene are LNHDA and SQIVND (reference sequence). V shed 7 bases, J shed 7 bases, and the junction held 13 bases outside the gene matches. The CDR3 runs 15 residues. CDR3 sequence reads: CASTWTKGAYQPQHS. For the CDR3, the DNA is TGTGCCAGTACCTGGACCAAGGGGGCTTACCAGCCCCAGCATTCT.

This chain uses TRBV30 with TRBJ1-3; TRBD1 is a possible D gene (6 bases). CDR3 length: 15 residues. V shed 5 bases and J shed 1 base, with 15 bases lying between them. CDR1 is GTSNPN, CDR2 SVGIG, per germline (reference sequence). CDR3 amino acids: CAWGPGQLSGNTIYF. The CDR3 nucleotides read TGTGCCTGGGGGCCGGGACAACTTTCTGGAAACACCATATATTTT.

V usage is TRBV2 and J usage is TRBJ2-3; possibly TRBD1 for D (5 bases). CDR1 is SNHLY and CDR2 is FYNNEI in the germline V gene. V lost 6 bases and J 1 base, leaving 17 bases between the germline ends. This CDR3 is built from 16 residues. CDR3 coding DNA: TGTGCCAGCAGGCTCCCCCAGGGTAGAGGCACAGATACGCAGTATTTT. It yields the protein CASRLPQGRGTDTQYF.

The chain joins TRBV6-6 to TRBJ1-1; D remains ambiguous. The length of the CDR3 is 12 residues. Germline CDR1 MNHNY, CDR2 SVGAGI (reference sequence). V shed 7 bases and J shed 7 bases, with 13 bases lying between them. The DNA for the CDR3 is TGTGCCAGCACCCTCGGGGAGGGTGAAGCTTTCTTT. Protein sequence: CASTLGEGEAFF.

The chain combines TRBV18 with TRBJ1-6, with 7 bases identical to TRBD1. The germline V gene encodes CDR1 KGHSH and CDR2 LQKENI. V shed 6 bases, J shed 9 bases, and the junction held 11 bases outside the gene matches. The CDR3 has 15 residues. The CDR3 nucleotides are TGTGCCAGCTCGCCAGACAGGGTCGGGGGTTCACCCCTCCACTTT. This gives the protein CASSPDRVGGSPLHF.

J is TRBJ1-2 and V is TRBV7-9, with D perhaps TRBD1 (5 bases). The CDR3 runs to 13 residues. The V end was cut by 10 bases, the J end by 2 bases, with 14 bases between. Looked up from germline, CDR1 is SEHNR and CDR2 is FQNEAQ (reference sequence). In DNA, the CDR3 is TGTGCCATCCGGGGGGGGGACAACTATGGCTACACCTTC. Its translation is CAIRGGDNYGYTF.

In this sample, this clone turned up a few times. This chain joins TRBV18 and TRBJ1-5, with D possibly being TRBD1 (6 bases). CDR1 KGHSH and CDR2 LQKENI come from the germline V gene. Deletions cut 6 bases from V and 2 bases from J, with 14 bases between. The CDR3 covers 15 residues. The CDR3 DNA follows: TGTGCCAGCTCGACGGGCAGGGGTGGCAATCAGCCCCAGCATTTT. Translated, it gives CASSTGRGGNQPQHF. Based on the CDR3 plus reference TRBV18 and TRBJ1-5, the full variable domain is NAGVMQNPRHLVRRRGQEARLRCSPMKGHSHVYWYRQLPEEGLKFMVYLQKENIIDESGMPKERFSAEFPKEGPSILRIQQVVRGDSAAYFCASSTGRGGNQPQHFGDGTRLSIL.

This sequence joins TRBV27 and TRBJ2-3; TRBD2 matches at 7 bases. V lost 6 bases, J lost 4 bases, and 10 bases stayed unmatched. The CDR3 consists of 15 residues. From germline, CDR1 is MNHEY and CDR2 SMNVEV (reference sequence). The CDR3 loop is CASRLQRGRADTQYF. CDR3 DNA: TGTGCCAGCAGACTCCAGCGGGGAAGGGCAGATACGCAGTATTTT.

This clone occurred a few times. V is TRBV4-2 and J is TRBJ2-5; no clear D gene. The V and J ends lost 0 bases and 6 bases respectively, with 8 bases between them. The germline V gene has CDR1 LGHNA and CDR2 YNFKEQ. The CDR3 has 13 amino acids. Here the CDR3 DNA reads TGTGCCAGCAGCCAAGACGGCGGAAAGACCCAGTACTTC. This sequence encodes CASSQDGGKTQYF.

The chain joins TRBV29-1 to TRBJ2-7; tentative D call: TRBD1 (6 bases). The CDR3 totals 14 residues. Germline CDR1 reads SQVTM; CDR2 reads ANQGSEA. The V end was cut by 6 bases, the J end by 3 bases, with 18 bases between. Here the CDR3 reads CSVTLLSRGYEQYF. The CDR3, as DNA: TGCAGCGTGACTCTTCTCTCCAGGGGCTACGAGCAGTACTTC.

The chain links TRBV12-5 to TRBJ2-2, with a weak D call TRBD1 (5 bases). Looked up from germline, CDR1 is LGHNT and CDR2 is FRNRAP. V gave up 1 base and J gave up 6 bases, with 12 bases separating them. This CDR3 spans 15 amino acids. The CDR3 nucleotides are TGTGCTAGTGGTTTGGGGCAGGGTGTGGCCGGGGAGCTGTTTTTT. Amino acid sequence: CASGLGQGVAGELFF.

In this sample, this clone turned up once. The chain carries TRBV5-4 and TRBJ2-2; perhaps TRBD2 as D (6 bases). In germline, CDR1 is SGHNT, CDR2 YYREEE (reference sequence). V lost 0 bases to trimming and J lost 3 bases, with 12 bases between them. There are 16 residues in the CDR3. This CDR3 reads CASSLARGTDTGELFF. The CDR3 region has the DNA TGTGCCAGCAGCTTGGCCCGGGGGACCGACACCGGGGAGCTGTTTTTT.

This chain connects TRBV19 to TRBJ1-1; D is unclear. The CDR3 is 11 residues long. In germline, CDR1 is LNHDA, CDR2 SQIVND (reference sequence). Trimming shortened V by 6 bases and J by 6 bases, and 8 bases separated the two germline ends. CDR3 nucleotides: TGTGCCAGTAGATTCGTCGCTGAAGCTTTCTTT. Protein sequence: CASRFVAEAFF.

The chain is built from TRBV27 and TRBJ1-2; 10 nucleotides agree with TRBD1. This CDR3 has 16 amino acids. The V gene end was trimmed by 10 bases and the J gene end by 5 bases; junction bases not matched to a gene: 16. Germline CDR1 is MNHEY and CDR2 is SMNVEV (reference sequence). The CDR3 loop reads CATASGQGTETYGYTF. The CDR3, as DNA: TGTGCCACAGCTTCGGGACAGGGGACAGAAACTTATGGCTACACCTTC.

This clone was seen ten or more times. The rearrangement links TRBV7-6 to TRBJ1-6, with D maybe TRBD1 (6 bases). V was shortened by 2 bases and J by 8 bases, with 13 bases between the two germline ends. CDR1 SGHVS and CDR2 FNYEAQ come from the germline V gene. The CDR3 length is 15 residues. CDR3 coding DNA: TGTGCCAGCAGCTTAAACGGGGGGCAGGATTCACCCCTCCACTTT. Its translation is CASSLNGGQDSPLHF.

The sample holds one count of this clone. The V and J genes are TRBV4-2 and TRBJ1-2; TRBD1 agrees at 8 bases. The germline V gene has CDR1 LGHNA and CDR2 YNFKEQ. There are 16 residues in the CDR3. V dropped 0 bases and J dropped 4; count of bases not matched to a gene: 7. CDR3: CASSQEGAGGGYGYTF. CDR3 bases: TGTGCCAGCAGCCAAGAGGGGGCAGGGGGCGGCTATGGCTACACCTTC.

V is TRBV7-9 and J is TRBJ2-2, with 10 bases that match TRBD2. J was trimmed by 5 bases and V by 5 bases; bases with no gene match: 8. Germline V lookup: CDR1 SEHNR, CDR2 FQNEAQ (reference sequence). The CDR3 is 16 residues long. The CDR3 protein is CASSAGGTSETGELFF. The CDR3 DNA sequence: TGTGCCAGCAGCGCAGGCGGGACTAGCGAGACCGGGGAGCTGTTTTTT.

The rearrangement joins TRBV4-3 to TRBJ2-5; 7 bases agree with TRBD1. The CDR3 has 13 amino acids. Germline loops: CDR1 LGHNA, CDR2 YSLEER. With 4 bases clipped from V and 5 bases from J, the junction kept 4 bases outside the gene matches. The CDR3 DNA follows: TGCGCCAGCAGCCGGACAGGACGGGAGACCCAGTACTTC. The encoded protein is CASSRTGRETQYF.

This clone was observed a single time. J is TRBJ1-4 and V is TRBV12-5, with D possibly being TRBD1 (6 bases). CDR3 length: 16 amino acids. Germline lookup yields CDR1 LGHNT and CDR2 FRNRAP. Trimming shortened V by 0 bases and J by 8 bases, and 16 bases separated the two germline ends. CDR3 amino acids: CASGLVRTENWEKLFF. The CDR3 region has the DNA TGTGCTAGTGGTTTGGTACGGACAGAAAATTGGGAAAAACTGTTTTTT.

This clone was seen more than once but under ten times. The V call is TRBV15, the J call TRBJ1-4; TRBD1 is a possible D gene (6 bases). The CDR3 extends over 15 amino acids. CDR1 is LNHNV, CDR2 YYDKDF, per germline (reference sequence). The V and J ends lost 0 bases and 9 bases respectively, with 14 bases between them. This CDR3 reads CATSREGAGFQKLFF. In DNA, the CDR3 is TGTGCCACCAGCAGAGAGGGGGCAGGGTTTCAAAAACTGTTTTTT.